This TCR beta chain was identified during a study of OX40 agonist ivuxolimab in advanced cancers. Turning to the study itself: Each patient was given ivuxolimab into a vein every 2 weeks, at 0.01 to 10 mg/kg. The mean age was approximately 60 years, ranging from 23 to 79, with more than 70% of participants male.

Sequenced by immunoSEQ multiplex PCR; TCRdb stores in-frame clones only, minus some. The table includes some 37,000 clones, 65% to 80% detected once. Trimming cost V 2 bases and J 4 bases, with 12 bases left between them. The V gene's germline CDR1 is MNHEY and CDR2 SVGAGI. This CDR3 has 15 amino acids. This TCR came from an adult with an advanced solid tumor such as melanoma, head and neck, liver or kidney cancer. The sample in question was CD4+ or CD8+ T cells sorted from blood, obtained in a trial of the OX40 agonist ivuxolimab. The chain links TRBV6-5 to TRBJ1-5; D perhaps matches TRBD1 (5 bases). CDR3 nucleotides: TGTGCCAGCAGTTACGGGGGGGGGTCGAATCAGCCCCAGCATTTT. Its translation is CASSYGGGSNQPQHF.